Shown below are 6 T cell receptor beta chains from a single sample sequenced in a study of CD8+CD57+ T cells in acquired aplastic anemia. Investigators profiled TCR beta VDJ and CDR3 from genomic DNA template. TCRdb processed the reads anew with MiXCR; each CDR3 protein has one entry. Altogether just over 450,000 distinct CDR3 sequences are present, under 40% being singletons, with the ten largest covering 0.82%. By flow cytometry, patients selected for sequencing had shown an expansion of CD8+CD57+ cells. The sample consisted of sorted CD4+, CD8+, or CD8+CD57+ T cells (not recorded which) from PBMCs. These TCRs come from a human donor with aplastic anemia.

The chain carries TRBV14 and TRBJ2-5; D possibly corresponds to TRBD2 (6 bases). V was cut by 1 base and J by 5 bases, with 11 bases left in between. This CDR3 is built from 14 residues. Germline V gene sequence: CDR1 SGHDN, CDR2 FVKESK. The CDR3 DNA is TGTGCCAGCAGCCAAGTCCGACTAGGGGAGACCCAGTACTTC. Protein sequence: CASSQVRLGETQYF.

The chain couples TRBV12-3 or TRBV12-4 to TRBJ2-2; D assignment may be TRBD1 or TRBD2 (6 bases each). Between the trimmed V and J ends, which lost 6 bases and 1 base, there was a span of 12 bases. This CDR3 is built from 15 residues. The CDR3 DNA sequence: TGTGCCAGCAGGAAACAGGGACTGAACACCGGGGAGCTGTTTTTT. Its protein product is CASRKQGLNTGELFF.

In this sample, this clonotype turned up once. Possible read error: a much larger clone is one base away. This sequence joins TRBV7-9 and TRBJ2-7, with D hard to call. V was cut by 4 bases and J by 5 bases, with 18 bases left in between. The CDR3 has 15 residues. Looked up from germline, CDR1 is SEHNR and CDR2 is FQNEAQ (reference sequence). CDR3 sequence: CASSSNGLTPHEQYF. The CDR3, as DNA: TGTGCCAGCAGCTCGAACGGCCTAACCCCCCACGAGCAGTACTTC.

This clonotype appeared a few times. The chain employs TRBV13 and TRBJ1-2; tentative D call: TRBD1 (5 bases). Trimming pared 1 base from V and 4 bases from J, leaving 22 bases between. The CDR3 covers 18 residues. The germline gives CDR1 PRHDT, CDR2 FYEKMQ (reference sequence). The CDR3: CASSLVSTGWEGTYGYTF. The CDR3 region has the DNA TGTGCCAGCAGCTTAGTATCTACAGGATGGGAAGGAACCTATGGCTACACCTTC.

The CDR3: CASRVGSSYNEQFF. The DNA of the CDR3 is TGTGCCAGCAGGGTCGGGAGCTCCTACAATGAGCAGTTCTTC. The chain carries TRBV2 and TRBJ2-1, with a tentative D call TRBD2 (6 bases). The CDR3 spans 14 residues. V lost 6 bases to trimming and J lost 0 bases, with 9 bases between them. Germline V gene lookup returns CDR1 SNHLY and CDR2 FYNNEI.

This clonotype came up a few times. The chain employs TRBV2 and TRBJ1-1; 9 nucleotides match TRBD1. CDR1 is SNHLY and CDR2 is FYNNEI in the germline V gene. The CDR3 covers 14 residues. V trimming: 5 bases; J trimming: 6 bases; junction bases outside the gene matches: 7. Here the CDR3 reads CASSSTGGWAEAFF. The CDR3 DNA is TGTGCCAGCAGTTCGACAGGGGGATGGGCTGAAGCTTTCTTT.